These 27 T cell receptor beta chains came from one sample sequenced in a study of blood T cell repertoires in COVID-19. Profiling relied on immunoSEQ multiplex PCR, and the TCRdb table lists in-frame clones only, not all of them. The table records some 190,000 clones, almost 85% of them present only once. The sample was peripheral blood. The receptor set was obtained from a woman in her 70s with active or convalescent COVID-19.

Written as DNA, the CDR3 is TGTGCCAGCACTGACAGGGGGCAGGGCACCGGGGAGCTGTTTTTT. Protein: CASTDRGQGTGELFF. The chain recombines TRBV7-9 with TRBJ2-2; 10 bases map to TRBD1. V was clipped by 7 bases and J by 4 bases; unmatched bases: 6. The CDR3 is made up of 15 amino acids. Germline V CDR1 and CDR2: SEHNR, FQNEAQ (reference sequence).

J is TRBJ1-2 and V is TRBV4-1; tentative D call: TRBD1 (5 bases). Germline V lookup: CDR1 MGHRA, CDR2 YSYEKL. This CDR3 has 16 residues. The ends were cut back, 3 bases at V and 2 bases at J, with 16 bases in the middle. The CDR3 here is CASSHPWAGPNYGYTF. The CDR3 region has the DNA TGCGCCAGCAGCCATCCCTGGGCAGGGCCCAACTATGGCTACACCTTC.

The sample holds a few counts of this clone. For the CDR3, the DNA is TGCGCCAGCAGCACAGGGACAGGGGGAAACTATGGCTACACCTTC. Its translation: CASSTGTGGNYGYTF. This rearrangement joins TRBV5-1 to TRBJ1-2; 11 nucleotides agree with TRBD1. Unmatched junction bases numbered 4, after V lost 4 bases and J lost 2 bases. Germline V gene lookup returns CDR1 SGHRS and CDR2 YFSETQ. This CDR3 spans 15 amino acids.

This clone was detected once. The chain uses TRBV11-2 and TRBJ1-1; the match to TRBD1 covers 7 bases. From germline, CDR1 is SGHAT and CDR2 FQNNGV. Trimming removed 5 bases from V and 1 base from J; junction bases left unmatched: 7. There are 15 residues in the CDR3. In nucleotides, the CDR3 is TGTGCCAGCAGCCCGACCGGGACAGCGAACACTGAAGCTTTCTTT. This gives the protein CASSPTGTANTEAFF.

The rearrangement links TRBV2 to TRBJ2-1; tentatively, D is TRBD2 (5 bases). The CDR3 extends over 13 amino acids. V lost 4 bases to trimming and J lost 5 bases, with 9 bases between them. Germline V CDR1 and CDR2: SNHLY, FYNNEI. Here the CDR3 DNA reads TGTGCCAGCAGTGGGACCGGGAACAATGAGCAGTTCTTC. Its protein product is CASSGTGNNEQFF.

The gene calls are TRBV2 and TRBJ1-1; the D gene is possibly TRBD1 (6 bases). Germline V CDR1 and CDR2: SNHLY, FYNNEI. CDR3 size: 13 residues. Trimming pared 8 bases from V and 3 bases from J, leaving 13 bases between. CDR3 amino acids: CASGKQGYTEAFF. The CDR3 DNA reads TGTGCCAGCGGAAAACAGGGTTACACTGAAGCTTTCTTT.

J is TRBJ2-5 and V is TRBV5-1, with 9 bases identical to TRBD1. The CDR3 totals 13 residues. Trimming took 3 bases from V and 5 from J; bases not matched to a gene: 2. Germline V lookup: CDR1 SGHRS, CDR2 YFSETQ. The CDR3 region is CASSYDRGETQYF. For the CDR3, the DNA is TGCGCCAGCAGCTATGACAGGGGGGAGACCCAGTACTTC.

V is TRBV9 and J is TRBJ1-3; maybe TRBD1 (5 bases). From germline, CDR1 is SGDLS and CDR2 YYNGEE. CDR3 length: 15 residues. V dropped 1 base and J dropped 0 bases, with 8 bases sitting between them. CDR3 region: CASSVQGSSGNTIYF. CDR3 coding DNA: TGTGCCAGCAGCGTACAGGGAAGCTCTGGAAACACCATATATTTT.

This rearrangement joins TRBV5-1 to TRBJ2-5, with 8 bases lining up with TRBD2. With 2 bases clipped from V and 1 base from J, the junction kept 7 bases outside the gene matches. The germline V gene has CDR1 SGHRS and CDR2 YFSETQ. The CDR3 totals 16 residues. The CDR3 is CASSFLASGLQETQYF. The CDR3 coding sequence is TGCGCCAGCAGCTTCCTGGCTAGCGGGCTCCAAGAGACCCAGTACTTC. Filled out from reference TRBV5-1 and TRBJ2-5, the complete variable domain reads KAGVTQTPRYLIKTRGQQVTLSCSPISGHRSVSWYQQTPGQGLQFLFEYFSETQRNKGNFPGRFSGRQFSNSRSEMNVSTLELGDSALYLCASSFLASGLQETQYFGPGTRLLVL.

There are a few counts of this clone. CDR3 in DNA: TGTGCCAGCAGTTATAGGGGGGGTCCCCTCCACTTT. Amino acids: CASSYRGGPLHF. The V and J genes are TRBV6-5 and TRBJ1-6; tentative D call: TRBD1 (6 bases). With 3 bases removed from V and 13 bases from J, the gap between germline ends came to 10 bases. In germline, CDR1 is MNHEY, CDR2 SVGAGI. This CDR3 comprises 12 residues.

Points on this clone: A junction boundary mismatches the germline segment, possibly from a read error. The V call is TRBV6-5, the J call TRBJ1-2, with 7 bases identical to TRBD1. From germline, CDR1 is MNHEY and CDR2 SVGAGI. The CDR3 totals 16 residues. CDR3 nucleotide sequence: TGTGCCAGCAGTTCGAATTTTGGGCAGGGGGTCTATAGCTACACCTTC. As protein: CASSSNFGQGVYSYTF.

Turning to this clone: A junction end diverges from the germline sequence, so it may reflect a read error. The V and J genes are TRBV7-7 and TRBJ2-1; TRBD1 aligns across 8 bases. The CDR3 sequence is 15 residues long. The germline gives CDR1 SSHAT, CDR2 FNYEAQ (reference sequence). CDR3 nucleotides: TGTGCTAGCAGCCAAGGACAGGGCCTCTACAATGAGCAGTTCTTC. Its translation: CASSQGQGLYNEQFF.

This clone occurred a few times. The V and J genes are TRBV6-2 or TRBV6-3 and TRBJ2-1; 14 bases agree with TRBD2. The CDR3 totals 17 residues. The junction had 10 bases not matched to a gene; V was cut back by 6 bases and J by 6 bases. CDR1 and CDR2 (germline): MNHEY, SVGEGT. CDR3 amino acids: CASSLGTSGSWVNEQFF. Here the CDR3 DNA reads TGTGCCAGCAGCCTTGGGACTAGCGGGAGTTGGGTCAATGAGCAGTTCTTC.

V and J are TRBV15 and TRBJ2-5; possibly TRBD2 for D (5 bases). Germline-derived CDR1 and CDR2 are LNHNV and YYDKDF (reference sequence). The V end lost 3 bases, the J end lost 3 bases, and 17 bases lay between the germline ends. The CDR3 consists of 16 residues. The CDR3 region is CATSSLRGDLKETQYF. The CDR3 nucleotides are TGTGCCACCAGCAGCCTCCGGGGTGACTTAAAAGAGACCCAGTACTTC. The variable domain in full, completed from reference TRBV15 and TRBJ2-5, reads DAMVIQNPRYQVTQFGKPVTLSCSQTLNHNVMYWYQQKSSQAPKLLFHYYDKDFNNEADTPDNFQSRRPNTSFCFLDIRSPGLGDTAMYLCATSSLRGDLKETQYFGPGTRLLVL.

This rearrangement joins TRBV14 to TRBJ1-4; D not resolved. Germline CDR1 and CDR2: SGHDN and FVKESK. The CDR3 runs 13 residues. Trimming pared 2 bases from V and 8 bases from J, leaving 9 bases between. DNA for the CDR3: TGTGCCAGCAGCCAACGCCTGCGGGAAAAACTGTTTTTT. It codes for CASSQRLREKLFF.

This sequence joins TRBV14 and TRBJ1-5; D is undetermined. From germline, CDR1 is SGHDN and CDR2 FVKESK. Trimming took off 3 bases at V and 5 bases at J, with 8 bases between the two ends. This CDR3 contains 13 residues. For the CDR3, the DNA is TGTGCCAGCAGCCAGTTCCAGGATCAGCCCCAGCATTTT. It is translated as CASSQFQDQPQHF.

V is TRBV28 and J is TRBJ1-2, with a weak D call TRBD1 (5 bases). The CDR3 totals 15 residues. Trimming cost V 6 bases and J 8 bases, with 22 bases left between them. Germline V gene data show CDR1 as MDHEN and CDR2 as SYDVKM. CDR3 coding DNA: TGTGCCAGCAGCCTAATAGCCTCGGACACCAGGGGCTACACCTTC. This translates into CASSLIASDTRGYTF.

This clone came up once. This rearrangement joins TRBV6-5 to TRBJ2-3; D unresolved. Trimming removed 3 bases at V and 0 bases at J, with 10 bases between. This CDR3 is built from 15 residues. Germline-derived CDR1 and CDR2 are MNHEY and SVGAGI. Here the CDR3 reads CASSYWPHSTDTQYF. The CDR3 coding sequence is TGTGCCAGCAGTTATTGGCCTCATAGCACAGATACGCAGTATTTT.

This clone was recorded a few times. The chain carries TRBV28 and TRBJ2-4; 7 nucleotides line up with TRBD2. Germline V gene data show CDR1 as MDHEN and CDR2 as SYDVKM. V lost 7 bases and J lost 4; bases outside the gene matches: 7. CDR3 length: 14 residues. The DNA of the CDR3 is TGTGCCAGCAACAGACTAGCAGGGAAAAACATTCAGTACTTC. It codes for CASNRLAGKNIQYF.

V and J are TRBV2 and TRBJ1-2, with a weak D call TRBD1 (6 bases). This CDR3 is 13 amino acids long. V dropped 7 bases and J dropped 8 bases, with 17 bases sitting between them. Germline values: CDR1 SNHLY, CDR2 FYNNEI. DNA of the CDR3: TGTGCCAGCAACGGACAGCAGACGGGCGGCTACACCTTC. This codes for CASNGQQTGGYTF.

The genes are TRBV4-1 and TRBJ2-1; TRBD2 matches at 9 bases. Trimming at V came to 3 bases and at J to 8 bases, leaving 8 bases not matched to a gene. Germline CDR1 and CDR2: MGHRA and YSYEKL. The CDR3 spans 15 residues. The CDR3 reads CASSHLSGRAYEQFF. In nucleotides, the CDR3 is TGCGCCAGCAGCCACCTTAGCGGGAGAGCCTATGAGCAGTTCTTC.

CDR3 protein: CASSHLGPTIEAFF. CDR3 nucleotide sequence: TGTGCCAGCAGCCACCTGGGGCCGACAATCGAAGCTTTCTTT. V and J are TRBV6-5 and TRBJ1-1, with a possible D match to TRBD1 (5 bases). Trimming took 6 bases from V and 8 from J, leaving 19 bases between them. CDR3 length equals 14 residues. Germline lookup yields CDR1 MNHEY and CDR2 SVGAGI.

In its sample, this clone was seen many times. This rearrangement joins TRBV15 to TRBJ1-4; 9 positions match TRBD1. V shed 0 bases, J shed 6 bases, and the junction held 5 bases outside the gene matches. The length of the CDR3 is 16 residues. The germline gives CDR1 LNHNV, CDR2 YYDKDF (reference sequence). The CDR3: CATSREGGTGYEKLFF. CDR3 DNA: TGTGCCACCAGCAGAGAAGGCGGGACAGGGTATGAAAAACTGTTTTTT.

The chain carries TRBV11-2 and TRBJ2-5, with TRBD2 matching over 7 bases. V was clipped by 5 bases and J by 1 base; unmatched bases: 7. CDR1 SGHAT and CDR2 FQNNGV come from the germline V gene. CDR3 length: 15 residues. The CDR3 loop is CASSPITSAQETQYF. The CDR3 DNA is TGTGCCAGCAGCCCTATCACTAGCGCCCAAGAGACCCAGTACTTC.

The chain is built from TRBV6-5 and TRBJ2-1, with 10 positions matching TRBD2. Germline V CDR1 and CDR2: MNHEY, SVGAGI. This CDR3 contains 15 residues. V lost 2 bases and J lost 3; bases outside the gene matches: 1. DNA for the CDR3: TGTGCCAGCAGTTACACTAGCGGGGACTACAATGAGCAGTTCTTC. Translation gives CASSYTSGDYNEQFF.

This chain links TRBV5-1 with TRBJ2-3; maybe TRBD1 (6 bases). V dropped 4 bases and J dropped 6 bases, with 12 bases sitting between them. CDR3 length: 13 residues. The germline gives CDR1 SGHRS, CDR2 YFSETQ. Here the CDR3 DNA reads TGCGCCAGCAGCCCTGGACAGCCCGATACGCAGTATTTT. This translates into CASSPGQPDTQYF.

The chain links TRBV6-5 to TRBJ2-7; TRBD1 matches at 7 bases. There are 12 residues in the CDR3. Germline CDR1 is MNHEY and CDR2 is SVGAGI. Unmatched junction bases numbered 3, after V lost 5 bases and J lost 5 bases. The CDR3 protein is CASSITGDEQYF. CDR3 in DNA: TGTGCCAGCAGTATTACAGGGGACGAGCAGTACTTC.